This T cell receptor (beta chain) comes out of a study of blood T cell repertoires in COVID-19. Across the whole study: The samples span acute and convalescent COVID-19 from the United States, Italy and Spain. PBMCs, B-cell-depleted T cells, or T cells provided the cDNA or gDNA that made up the material.

As processed by the authors: Reference gene primer amplification yielded estimated nucleated cell counts. The method was immunoSEQ multiplex PCR; TCRdb's version includes in-frame clones alone and lacks a portion of them. V and J calls and clone size are copied from that table; D and trimming were computed from the DNA. The sample consists of just under 80,000 clones, 84% of them appearing once. The germline gives CDR1 SEHNR, CDR2 FQNEAQ (reference sequence). Trimming stripped 1 base from V and 0 bases from J, with 10 bases between. This CDR3 spans 15 amino acids. Sequencing was carried out using peripheral blood. The sequence was collected from a human donor in a cohort sampled during active COVID-19. The chain uses TRBV7-9 and TRBJ2-7, with D possibly matching TRBD2 (6 bases). CDR3 protein: CASSLDIADSYEQYF. The CDR3, as DNA: TGTGCCAGCAGCTTAGACATAGCGGACTCCTACGAGCAGTACTTC.